This TCR beta chain was recorded in a study of monozygotic twins with inflammatory bowel disease (dated by TCRdb to between 2018 and 2021). About the investigation overall: The complete study included about 30 monozygotic twin pairs: 19 IBD-discordant Danish pairs and nine German pairs, of which four were IBD-concordant and five were IBD-discordant. The search for disease-associated traits relied mainly on comparing IBD patients with their genetically identical healthy co-twins within discordant pairs. Each individual had, on average, about 151 000 unique TCRalpha sequences and 181 000 unique TCRbeta sequences available for analysis. General conclusions and limits of the study: Distinction between different T cell subtypes could not be achieved in the analysis. A decrease in TCRbeta repertoire diversity, as measured by inverse Simpson index, was observed in IBD patients compared with their healthy co-twins. No single strong signal or clonotype linked to IBD turned up in the results, so the idea that one exists was not supported. Compared with healthy twins, IBD patients had fewer clonotypes in common with other individuals, a difference most pronounced in patients showing signs of disease activity. Background noise and inter-individual variability may have been introduced into the repertoires by the differing immunosuppressive treatments among patients. Concordant and discordant twins showed no difference in repertoire similarity, possibly because of limited statistical power.

Library method: 5' RACE. For each TCR library, around 3,800 ng of total RNA was used. For each sample, cDNA synthesis with SMARTScribe reverse transcriptase was split into eight separate reactions. Unique molecular identifiers containing a 6-nucleotide sample barcode were introduced through template switching during cDNA synthesis. TCRalpha and TCRbeta cDNA was amplified in two nested PCRs of 16 and 9 cycles, and bead purification was carried out after each PCR. Before amplification, cDNA was treated with uracil DNA-glycosylase and purified using the QIAquick PCR purification kit. In the second PCR, Illumina TruSeq-compatible adapters and sample-specific barcodes were added. Library quality and concentration were assessed using TapeStation and Qubit, and 4.5 to 5.5 ng of each library was pooled. Pooled libraries were sequenced on an Illumina HiSeq2500 single-index Rapid Run with 2 x 100 bp reads and custom sequencing primers. As for the authors' bioinformatics: MiGEC version 1.2.6 was used for UMI-based consensus assembly to correct PCR and sequencing errors. MiXCR version 2.1.1 handled V(D)J alignment, clonotype assembly and CDR3 extraction. Normalisation of gene usage, clonotype sharing and MAIT/NKT TCR abundance was achieved by analysing the top 1000, 10 000 and 20 000 clonotypes per sample. After downsampling to 27 000 UMIs, diversity was calculated as the inverse Simpson index using the vegan R package. Paired Mann-Whitney U tests on discordant twin pairs were used, with Benjamini-Hochberg multiple-testing correction. TCRdb reanalyzed the reads, keeping one entry per CDR3 protein sequence and omitting DNA. The V and J calls were not made by the authors but by TCRdb's processing. This sample's table contains over 350,000 distinct CDR3 sequences. The top ten clonotypes cover roughly 2.6% of the sample.

For this clonotype: Its antigen is unknown.

From each donor, a roughly 2.7 ml peripheral blood sample was collected into PAXgene tubes and kept at -80 degrees C. Total RNA was isolated from whole blood with the PAXgene blood miRNA kit on an automated QIAcube, without T cell sorting. Peripheral blood from monozygotic twin pairs concordant or discordant for inflammatory bowel disease was subjected to deep TCRalpha and TCRbeta repertoire profiling with unique molecular barcoding. Smoking habits were recorded for all twin pairs, and each individual was classified as a current, former or never smoker. There are 16 amino acids in the CDR3, from cysteine to phenylalanine inclusive. No DNA was logged. For CDR1 and CDR2, the germline V gene lists SGDLS and YYNGEE.

Sequencing was carried out using blood. Recombination joined TRBV9 with TRBJ1-6; TCRdb's assignment of TRBD1 cannot be checked, as there is no DNA. The sequence came from a human donor with ulcerative colitis or Crohn's disease, or a healthy co-twin of an affected twin (not recorded which). The CDR3 region: CASSAPTGAYNSPLHF.